This T cell receptor beta chain was found in a study of cytomegalovirus exposure and HLA in healthy donors. Study at large: Genotyping of some 390 donors showed that around 85% belonged to the Caucasian-associated ancestry cluster.

PCR was performed using 60 Vbeta and 13 Jbeta primers. The repertoire was sequenced with immunoSEQ multiplex PCR; TCRdb's copy has only in-frame clones and lacks some. The sample has roughly 62,000 clones, approximately 75% seen once; the top ten hold 4.5% to 6%. This clone was found a few times. The receptor's source is a woman aged 30 to 39 in good health and CMV-seronegative. The specimen was PBMCs.

Written as DNA, the CDR3 is TGTGCCAGCTCACCTTTGGGTCAAAGGCTAGCGGCAGATACGCAGTATTTT. Residues: CASSPLGQRLAADTQYF. The chain has TRBV18 and TRBJ2-3, with 7 bases matching TRBD2. The CDR3 loop spans 17 amino acids. The J segment lost 4 bases and the V segment lost 3 bases, leaving 13 bases of the junction unmatched. The germline V gene has CDR1 KGHSH and CDR2 LQKENI.